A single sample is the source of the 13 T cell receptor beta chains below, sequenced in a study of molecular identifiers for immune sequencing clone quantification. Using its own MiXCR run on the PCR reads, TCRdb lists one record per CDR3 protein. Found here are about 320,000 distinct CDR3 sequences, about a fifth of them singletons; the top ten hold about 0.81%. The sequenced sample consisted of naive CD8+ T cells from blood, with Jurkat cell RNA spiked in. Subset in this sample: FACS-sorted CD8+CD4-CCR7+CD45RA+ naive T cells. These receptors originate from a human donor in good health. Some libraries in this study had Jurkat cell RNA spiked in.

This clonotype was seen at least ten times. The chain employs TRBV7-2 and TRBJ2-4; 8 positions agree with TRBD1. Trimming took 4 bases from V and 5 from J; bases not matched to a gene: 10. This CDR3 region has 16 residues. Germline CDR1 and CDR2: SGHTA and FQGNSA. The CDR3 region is CASSSIGQGLENIQYF. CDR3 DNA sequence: TGTGCCAGCAGCTCGATAGGACAGGGACTCGAAAACATTCAGTACTTC. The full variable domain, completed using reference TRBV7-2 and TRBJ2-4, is GAGVSQSPSNKVTEKGKDVELRCDPISGHTALYWYRQSLGQGLEFLIYFQGNSAPDKSGLPSDRFSAERTGGSVSTLTIQRTQQEDSAVYLCASSSIGQGLENIQYFGAGTRLSVL.

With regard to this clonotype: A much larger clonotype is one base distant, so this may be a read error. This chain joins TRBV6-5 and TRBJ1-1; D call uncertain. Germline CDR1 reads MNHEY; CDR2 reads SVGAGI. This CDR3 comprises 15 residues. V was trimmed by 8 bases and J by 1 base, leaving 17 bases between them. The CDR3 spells CASRWNWQANTEAFF. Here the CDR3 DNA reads TGTGCCAGCCGCTGGAATTGGCAGGCGAACACTGAAGCTTTCTTT.

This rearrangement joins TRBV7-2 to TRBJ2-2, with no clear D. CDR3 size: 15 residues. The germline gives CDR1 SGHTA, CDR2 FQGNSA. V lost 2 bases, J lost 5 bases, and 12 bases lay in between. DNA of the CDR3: TGTGCCAGCAGCTTACTAGGGCCATATACCGGGGAGCTGTTTTTT. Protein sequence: CASSLLGPYTGELFF.

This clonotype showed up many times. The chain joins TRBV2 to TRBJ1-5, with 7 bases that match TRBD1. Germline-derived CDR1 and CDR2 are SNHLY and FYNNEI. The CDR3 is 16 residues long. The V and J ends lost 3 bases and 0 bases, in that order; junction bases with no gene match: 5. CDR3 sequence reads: CASSETGFDSNQPQHF. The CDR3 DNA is TGTGCCAGCAGTGAGACAGGGTTCGATAGCAATCAGCCCCAGCATTTT. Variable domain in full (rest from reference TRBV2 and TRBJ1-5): EPEVTQTPSHQVTQMGQEVILRCVPISNHLYFYWYRQILGQKVEFLVSFYNNEISEKSEIFDDQFSVERPDGSNFTLKIRSTKLEDSAMYFCASSETGFDSNQPQHFGDGTRLSIL.

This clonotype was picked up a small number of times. CDR3 nucleotides: TGCAGTGCCCCTAGCTCCTACGAGCAGTACTTC. The encoded protein is CSAPSSYEQYF. The chain employs TRBV20-1 and TRBJ2-7, with D uncertain. This CDR3 is built from 11 residues. CDR1 is DFQATT and CDR2 is SNEGSKA in the germline V gene (reference sequence). Trimming took off 6 bases at V and 0 bases at J, with 6 bases between the two ends.

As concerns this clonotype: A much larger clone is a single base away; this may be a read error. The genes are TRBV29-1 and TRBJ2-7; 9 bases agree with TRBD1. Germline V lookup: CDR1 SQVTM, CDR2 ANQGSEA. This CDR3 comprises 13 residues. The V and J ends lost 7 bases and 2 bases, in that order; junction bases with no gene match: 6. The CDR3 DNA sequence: TGCAGCGCTGGACAGGGGCCTACCTACGAGCAGTACTTC. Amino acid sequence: CSAGQGPTYEQYF.

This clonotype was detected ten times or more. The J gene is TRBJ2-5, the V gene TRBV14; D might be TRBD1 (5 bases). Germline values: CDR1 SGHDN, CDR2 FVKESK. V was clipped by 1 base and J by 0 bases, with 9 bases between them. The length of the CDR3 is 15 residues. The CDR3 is CASSQARQYQETQYF. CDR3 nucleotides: TGTGCCAGCAGCCAAGCCAGACAGTACCAAGAGACCCAGTACTTC.

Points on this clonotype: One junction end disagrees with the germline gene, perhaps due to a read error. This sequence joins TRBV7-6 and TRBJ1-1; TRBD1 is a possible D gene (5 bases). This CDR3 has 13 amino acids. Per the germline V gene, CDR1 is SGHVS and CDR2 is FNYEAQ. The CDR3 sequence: CASSSTENTETFF. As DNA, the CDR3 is TGTGCCAGCAGCTCGACAGAGAACACTGAAACTTTCTTT.

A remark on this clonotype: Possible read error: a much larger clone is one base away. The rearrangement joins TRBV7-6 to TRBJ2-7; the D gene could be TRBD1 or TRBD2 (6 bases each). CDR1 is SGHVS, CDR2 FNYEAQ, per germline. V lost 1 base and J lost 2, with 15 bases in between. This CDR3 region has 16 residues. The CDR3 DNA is TGTGCCAGCAGCTTAGACGGGGGCCCGAGCCCCTACGAGCAGTACTTC. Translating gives CASSLDGGPSPYEQYF.

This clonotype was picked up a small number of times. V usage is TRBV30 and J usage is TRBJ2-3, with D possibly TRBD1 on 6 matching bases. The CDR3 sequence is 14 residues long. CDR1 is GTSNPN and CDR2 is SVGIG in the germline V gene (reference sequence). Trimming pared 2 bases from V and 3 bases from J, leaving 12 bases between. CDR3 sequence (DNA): TGTGCCTGGAGTATGGCAGGGGTGACAGATACGCAGTATTTT. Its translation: CAWSMAGVTDTQYF.

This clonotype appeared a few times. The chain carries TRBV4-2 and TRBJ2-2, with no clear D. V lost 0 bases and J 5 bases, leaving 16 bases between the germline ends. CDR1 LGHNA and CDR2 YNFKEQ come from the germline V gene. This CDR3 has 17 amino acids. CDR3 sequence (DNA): TGTGCCAGCAGCCAAGATTTCGGCAGTGCCTTGACCGGGGAGCTGTTTTTT. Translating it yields CASSQDFGSALTGELFF.

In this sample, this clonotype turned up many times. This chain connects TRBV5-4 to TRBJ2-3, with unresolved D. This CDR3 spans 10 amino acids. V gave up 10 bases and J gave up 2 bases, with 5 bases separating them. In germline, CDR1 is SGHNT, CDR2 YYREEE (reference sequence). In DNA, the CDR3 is TGTGCCGTAATCACAGATACGCAGTATTTT. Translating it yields CAVITDTQYF.

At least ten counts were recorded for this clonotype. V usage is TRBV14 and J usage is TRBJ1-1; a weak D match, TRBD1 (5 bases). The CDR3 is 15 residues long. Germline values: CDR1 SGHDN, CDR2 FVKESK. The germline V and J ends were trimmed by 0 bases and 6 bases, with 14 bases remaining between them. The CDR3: CASSQESRWGAEAFF. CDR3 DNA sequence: TGTGCCAGCAGCCAAGAGAGTAGGTGGGGGGCTGAAGCTTTCTTT. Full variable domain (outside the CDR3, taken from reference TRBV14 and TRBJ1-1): EAGVTQFPSHSVIEKGQTVTLRCDPISGHDNLYWYRRVMGKEIKFLLHFVKESKQDESGMPNNRFLAERTGGTYSTLKVQPAELEDSGVYFCASSQESRWGAEAFFGQGTRLTVV.